Listed here are 8 T cell receptor beta chains from one sample, sequenced in a study of Ad26.COV2.S vaccination and SARS-CoV-2 variants. Measured with immunoSEQ multiplex PCR; TCRdb has only the in-frame clones, and not every one. Of under 150,000 clones in the sample, about nine tenths are singletons; the top ten hold more than 4.5%. This material consisted of peripheral blood, taken after recovery from COVID-19. Source of these receptors: a human donor who had recovered from COVID-19.

The chain couples TRBV6-6 to TRBJ1-1; D is undetermined. Germline CDR1 is MNHNY and CDR2 is SVGAGI (reference sequence). Trimming left V 5 bases short and J 0 bases short, with 7 bases between. The CDR3 totals 13 residues. CDR3 DNA: TGTGCCAGCAGTCAGGACGTGAACACTGAAGCTTTCTTT. Residues: CASSQDVNTEAFF.

This chain connects TRBV30 to TRBJ1-2; D remains ambiguous. This CDR3 contains 14 residues. Germline V CDR1 and CDR2: GTSNPN, SVGIG (reference sequence). The V end was cut by 7 bases, the J end by 2 bases, with 17 bases between. The CDR3 spells CASLRAATNYGYTF. The DNA of the CDR3 is TGTGCCTCCCTAAGAGCAGCGACAAACTATGGCTACACCTTC.

The count of this clone is one. The chain combines TRBV15 with TRBJ2-1, with D possibly being TRBD1 (5 bases). CDR1 is LNHNV, CDR2 YYDKDF, per germline (reference sequence). Trimming pared 6 bases from V and 3 bases from J, leaving 9 bases between. This CDR3 is 13 amino acids long. The chain's CDR3 is CATRTVNYNEQFF. The CDR3, as DNA: TGTGCCACCAGGACAGTGAACTACAATGAGCAGTTCTTC.

V is TRBV12-3 or TRBV12-4 and J is TRBJ1-6; 9 bases map to TRBD1. The CDR3 runs to 13 residues. Losses at the gene ends were 6 bases for V and 10 bases for J; bases not matched to a gene: 4. As DNA, the CDR3 is TGTGCCAGCAGGGGACAGGGTGCGTCACCCCTCCACTTT. Translated, it gives CASRGQGASPLHF.

This clone occurred once. The chain joins TRBV6-6 to TRBJ2-2; 7 bases match TRBD1. Unmatched junction bases numbered 5, after V lost 2 bases and J lost 8 bases. Germline assignment: CDR1 MNHNY and CDR2 SVGAGI (reference sequence). This CDR3 is built from 14 residues. The CDR3 DNA follows: TGTGCCAGCAGTTACCGGGACAGCAGGGGGGAGCTGTTTTTT. It encodes CASSYRDSRGELFF.

The sample holds one count of this clone. V is TRBV6-5 and J is TRBJ2-5; tentatively, D is TRBD2 (5 bases). This CDR3 has 12 amino acids. Trimming shortened V by 2 bases and J by 7 bases, and 8 bases separated the two germline ends. Germline lookup yields CDR1 MNHEY and CDR2 SVGAGI. DNA for the CDR3: TGTGCCAGCAGTTACCCCCGGGGGACCCAGTACTTC. This translates into CASSYPRGTQYF.

The chain combines TRBV11-2 with TRBJ2-3; D not certain. With 5 bases removed from V and 4 bases from J, the gap between germline ends came to 10 bases. The V gene's germline CDR1 is SGHAT and CDR2 FQNNGV. The length of the CDR3 is 13 residues. CDR3 amino acids: CASSIYTADTQYF. In DNA, the CDR3 is TGTGCCAGCAGCATATATACAGCAGATACGCAGTATTTT.

The V call is TRBV7-2, the J call TRBJ2-1; TRBD2 matches at 10 bases. The CDR3 loop spans 14 amino acids. The germline V gene encodes CDR1 SGHTA and CDR2 FQGNSA. With V trimmed by 9 bases and J by 7 bases, 9 bases remained unmatched. The CDR3 nucleotides read TGTGCCAGTCAGCGGGGGGGAGAGGTTAATGAGCAGTTCTTC. Its translation: CASQRGGEVNEQFF.